A selection of T cell receptor beta chains follows, all from one sample in a study of neoadjuvant anti-PD-1 for oral cavity cancer. Clones were read by immunoSEQ multiplex PCR, and TCRdb kept only the in-frame ones, dropping some. The sample has 15,000 to 20,000 clones, 66% seen once. The sequencing here drew on PBMCs, taken before nivolumab (anti-PD-1) treatment. The receptors shown here come from a person aged 35-79 years with oral cavity squamous cell carcinoma. The CDR3 runs from the conserved cysteine through the conserved F or W. D genes are given only for firm matches. Expanded clones are given a class, and other clones once, few, many or no size at all.

TRBV6-1	.	TRBJ1-2	once	TGTGCCAGCAGTGACGGCCTCTATGGCTACACCTTC	CASSDGLYGYTF
TRBV2	.	TRBJ2-1	.	TGTGCCAGCTCTAAGGGAGGTAGCTCCTTCAATGAGCAGTTCTTC	CASSKGGSSFNEQFF
TRBV10-3	TRBD1	TRBJ2-5	once	TGTGCCATCAGTGGGGGGACAGGGGAAGAGACCCAGTACTTC	CAISGGTGEETQYF
TRBV6-5	.	TRBJ2-5	once	TGTGCCAGCAGTTCGGGACTTTACGGGGAGGAGACCCAGTACTTC	CASSSGLYGEETQYF
TRBV6-6	TRBD1	TRBJ2-2	.	TGTGCCAGCAGTTTAAGAGGGGGCGCGGACACCGGGGAGCTGTTTTTT	CASSLRGGADTGELFF
TRBV10-3	TRBD2	TRBJ2-7	.	TGTGCCATCAGTGAGCCCGGCGGAGGGAGGGGATACGAGCAGTACTTC	CAISEPGGGRGYEQYF
TRBV6-1	.	TRBJ2-7	few	TGTGCCAGCAGTACGGACATTGGTCCCTACGAGCAGTACTTC	CASSTDIGPYEQYF
TRBV30	.	TRBJ1-3	.	TGTGCCTGGAGTGTAACCGGGGCCGGAAACACCATATATTTT	CAWSVTGAGNTIYF
TRBV10-3	TRBD2	TRBJ2-7	.	TGTGCCATCAGCAGACTAGCGGGAGACGGCGAGCAGTACTTC	CAISRLAGDGEQYF
TRBV10-3	.	TRBJ2-1	.	TGTGCCATCAGTGATAAGACTAGCTACAATGAGCAGTTCTTC	CAISDKTSYNEQFF
TRBV29-1	.	TRBJ1-1	.	TGCAGCGTTGCGGAGACAGGGAACACTGAAGCTTTCTTT	CSVAETGNTEAFF
TRBV5-4	TRBD2	TRBJ2-3	.	TGTGCCAGCAGCTTTGGGGGGGAGGATACGCAGTATTTT	CASSFGGEDTQYF